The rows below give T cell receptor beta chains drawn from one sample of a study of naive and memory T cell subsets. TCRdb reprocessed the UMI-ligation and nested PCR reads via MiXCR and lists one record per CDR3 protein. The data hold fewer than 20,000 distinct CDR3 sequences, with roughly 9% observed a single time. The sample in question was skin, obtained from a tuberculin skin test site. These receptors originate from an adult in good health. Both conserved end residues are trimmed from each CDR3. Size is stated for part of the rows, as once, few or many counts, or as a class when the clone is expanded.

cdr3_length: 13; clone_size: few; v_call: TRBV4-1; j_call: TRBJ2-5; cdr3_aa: ASSQGALGQETQY
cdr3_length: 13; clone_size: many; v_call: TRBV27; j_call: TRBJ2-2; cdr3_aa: ASSFLAWVPGELF
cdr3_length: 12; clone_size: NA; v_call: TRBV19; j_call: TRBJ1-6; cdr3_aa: ASTVGGTNSPLH
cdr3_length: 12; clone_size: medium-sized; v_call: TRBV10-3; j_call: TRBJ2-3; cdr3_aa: AISWSGHTDTQY
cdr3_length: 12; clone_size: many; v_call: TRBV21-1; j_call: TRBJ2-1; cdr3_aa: ASSLSTGGNEQF
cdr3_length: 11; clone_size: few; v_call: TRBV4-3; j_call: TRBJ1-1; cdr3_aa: ASSQPLGAEAF
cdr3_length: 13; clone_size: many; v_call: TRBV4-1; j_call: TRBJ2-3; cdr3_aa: ASSRPGLPTDTQY
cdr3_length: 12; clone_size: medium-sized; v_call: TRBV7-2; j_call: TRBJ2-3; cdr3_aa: ASSWVRQGDTQY
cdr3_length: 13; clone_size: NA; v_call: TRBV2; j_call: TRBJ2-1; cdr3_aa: ASKEGGLATSEQF
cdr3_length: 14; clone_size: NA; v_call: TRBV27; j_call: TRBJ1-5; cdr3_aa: ASSPGQRGGGRPQH
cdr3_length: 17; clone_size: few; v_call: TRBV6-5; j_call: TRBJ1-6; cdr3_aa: ASSYSPTTAVSYNSPLH
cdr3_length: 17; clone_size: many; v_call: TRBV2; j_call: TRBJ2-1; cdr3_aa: ASRKGGLAGGSSYNEQF
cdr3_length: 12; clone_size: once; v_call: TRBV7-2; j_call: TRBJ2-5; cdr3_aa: ASSLAGPKETQY
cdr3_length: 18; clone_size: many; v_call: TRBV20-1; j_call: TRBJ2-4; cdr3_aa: SARSGTDRSDLGAKNIQY
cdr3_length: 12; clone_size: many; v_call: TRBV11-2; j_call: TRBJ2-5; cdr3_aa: ASSKLTGGQTQY
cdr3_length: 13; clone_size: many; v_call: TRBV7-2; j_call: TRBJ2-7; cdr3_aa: ASSLVPSGRYEQY
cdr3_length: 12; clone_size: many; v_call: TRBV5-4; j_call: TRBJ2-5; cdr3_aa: ASSISWDTETQY
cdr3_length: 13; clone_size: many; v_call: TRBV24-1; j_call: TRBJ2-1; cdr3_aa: ATSDVGLGNHEQF
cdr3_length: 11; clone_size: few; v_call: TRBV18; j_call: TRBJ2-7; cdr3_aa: ATATGLGDEQY
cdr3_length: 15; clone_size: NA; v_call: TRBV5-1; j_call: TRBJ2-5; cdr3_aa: ASSLASGGTNQETQY
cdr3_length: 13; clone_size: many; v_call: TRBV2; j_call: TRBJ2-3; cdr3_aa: ASKTSGTSTDTQY
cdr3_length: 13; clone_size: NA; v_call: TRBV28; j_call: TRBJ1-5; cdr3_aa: ASSPGQGAFQPQH
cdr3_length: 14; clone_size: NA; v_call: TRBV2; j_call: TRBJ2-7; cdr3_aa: ASSSGTSGGTYEQY
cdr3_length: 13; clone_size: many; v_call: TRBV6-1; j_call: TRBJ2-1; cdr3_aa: ARTGLAMYYNEQF
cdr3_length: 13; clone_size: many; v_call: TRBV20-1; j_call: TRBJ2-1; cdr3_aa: SAVPLGGSFYEQF
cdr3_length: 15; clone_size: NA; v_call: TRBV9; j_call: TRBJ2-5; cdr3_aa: ASSVAIEGAERKTQY
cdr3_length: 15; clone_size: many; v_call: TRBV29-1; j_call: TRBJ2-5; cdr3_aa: SVIPGLGLAGGETQY
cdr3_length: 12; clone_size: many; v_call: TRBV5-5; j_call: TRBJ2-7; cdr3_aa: ASSTIGQGYEQY
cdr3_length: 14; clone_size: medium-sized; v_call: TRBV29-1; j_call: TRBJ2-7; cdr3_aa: SVVVEGTPQPYEQY
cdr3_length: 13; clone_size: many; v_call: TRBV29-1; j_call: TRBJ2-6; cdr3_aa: SVGASFRGANVLT
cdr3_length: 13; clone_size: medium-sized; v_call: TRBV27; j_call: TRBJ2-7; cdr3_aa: ASSLYPGDSYEQY
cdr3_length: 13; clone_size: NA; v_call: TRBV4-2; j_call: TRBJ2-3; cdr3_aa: ASSEGKGSTDTQY
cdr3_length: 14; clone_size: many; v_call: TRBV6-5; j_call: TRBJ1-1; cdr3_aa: ASKIGTVRRGTEAF
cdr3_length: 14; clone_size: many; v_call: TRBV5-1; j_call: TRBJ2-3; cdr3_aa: ASSFGPSGGADTQY
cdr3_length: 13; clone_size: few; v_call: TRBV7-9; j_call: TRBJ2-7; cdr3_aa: ASSSAPTRSYEQY
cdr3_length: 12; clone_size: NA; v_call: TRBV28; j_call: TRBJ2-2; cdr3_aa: ASSERGGSGELF
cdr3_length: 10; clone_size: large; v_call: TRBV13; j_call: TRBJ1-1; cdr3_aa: ASSPGGTEAF
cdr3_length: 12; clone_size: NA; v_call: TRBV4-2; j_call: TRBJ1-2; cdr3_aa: ASSQDMEVDGYT
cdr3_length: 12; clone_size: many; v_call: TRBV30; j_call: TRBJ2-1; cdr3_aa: ACVSAGSYNEQF
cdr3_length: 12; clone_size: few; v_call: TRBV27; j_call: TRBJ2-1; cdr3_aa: ASSPLGEYNEQF
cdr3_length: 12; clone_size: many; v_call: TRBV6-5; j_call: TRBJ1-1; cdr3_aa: ASSRTLTAPRAF
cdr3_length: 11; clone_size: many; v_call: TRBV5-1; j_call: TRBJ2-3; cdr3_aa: ASSSGTADTQY